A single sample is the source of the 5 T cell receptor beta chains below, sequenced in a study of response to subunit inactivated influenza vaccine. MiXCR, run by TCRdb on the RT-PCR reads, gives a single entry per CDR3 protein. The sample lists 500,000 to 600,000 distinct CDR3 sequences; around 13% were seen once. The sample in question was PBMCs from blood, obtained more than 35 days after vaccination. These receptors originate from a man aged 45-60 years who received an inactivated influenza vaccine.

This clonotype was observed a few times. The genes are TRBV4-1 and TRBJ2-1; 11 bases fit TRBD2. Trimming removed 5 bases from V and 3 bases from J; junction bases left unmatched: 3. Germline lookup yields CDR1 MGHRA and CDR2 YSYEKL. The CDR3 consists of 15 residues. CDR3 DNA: TGCGCCAGCAGCAAGGGACTAGCGGACTACAATGAGCAGTTCTTC. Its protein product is CASSKGLADYNEQFF.

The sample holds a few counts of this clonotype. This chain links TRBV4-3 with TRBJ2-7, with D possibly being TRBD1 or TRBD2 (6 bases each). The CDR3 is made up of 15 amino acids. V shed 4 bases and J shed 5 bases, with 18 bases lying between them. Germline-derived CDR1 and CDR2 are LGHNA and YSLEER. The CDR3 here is CASSLSRGRNNEQYF. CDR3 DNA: TGCGCCAGCAGCCTCTCCCGGGGGCGTAATAACGAGCAGTACTTC.

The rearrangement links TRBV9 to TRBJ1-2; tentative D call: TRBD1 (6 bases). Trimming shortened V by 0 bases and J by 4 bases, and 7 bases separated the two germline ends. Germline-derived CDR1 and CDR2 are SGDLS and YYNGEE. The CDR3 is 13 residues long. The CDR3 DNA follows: TGTGCCAGCAGCGTAGGACAGGCCTATGGCTACACCTTC. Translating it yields CASSVGQAYGYTF.

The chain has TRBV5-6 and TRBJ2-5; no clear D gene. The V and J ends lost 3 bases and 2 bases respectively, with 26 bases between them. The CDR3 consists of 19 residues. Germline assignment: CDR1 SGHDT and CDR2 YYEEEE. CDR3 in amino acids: CASSSTYVGSTYEQETQYF. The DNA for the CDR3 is TGTGCCAGCAGCTCAACGTATGTAGGCTCAACCTATGAACAAGAGACCCAGTACTTC.

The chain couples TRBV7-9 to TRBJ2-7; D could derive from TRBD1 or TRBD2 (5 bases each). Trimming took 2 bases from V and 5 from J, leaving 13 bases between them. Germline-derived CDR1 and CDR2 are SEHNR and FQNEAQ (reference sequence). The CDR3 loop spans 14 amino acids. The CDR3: CASSLKGSSHEQYF. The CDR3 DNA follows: TGTGCCAGCAGCTTAAAGGGGAGTTCCCACGAGCAGTACTTC. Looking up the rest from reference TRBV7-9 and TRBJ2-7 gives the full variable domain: DTGVSQNPRHKITKRGQNVTFRCDPISEHNRLYWYRQTLGQGPEFLTYFQNEAQLEKSRLLSDRFSAERPKGSFSTLEIQRTEQGDSAMYLCASSLKGSSHEQYFGPGTRLTVT.